These 32 T cell receptor beta chains came from one sample sequenced in a study of T cells after yellow fever vaccination. TCRdb reanalysed the 5' RACE reads using MiXCR and keeps one entry per CDR3 protein. The sample lists about 25,000 distinct CDR3 sequences, around 3.3% occurring once. The sample in question was PBMCs, either bulk or a sorted T-cell subset (CD4+, CD8+, memory, or dextramer-sorted; not recorded which), obtained approximately 40 days after the first yellow fever vaccination. All receptors derive from a man aged 18 to 30 who received the YFV17D yellow fever vaccine.

This clonotype was found many times. The chain joins TRBV6-5 to TRBJ1-1, with D unresolved. There are 15 residues in the CDR3. Germline CDR1 and CDR2: MNHEY and SVGAGI. V shed 8 bases and J shed 1 base, with 17 bases lying between them. The CDR3 is CASFIAVAANTEAFF. DNA for the CDR3: TGTGCCAGCTTCATCGCGGTGGCAGCGAACACTGAAGCTTTCTTT.

This clonotype was counted many times. This chain joins TRBV4-2 and TRBJ1-4, with a tentative D call TRBD1 (5 bases). CDR3 size: 16 residues. Trimming left V 0 bases short and J 8 bases short, with 16 bases between. Germline V lookup: CDR1 LGHNA, CDR2 YNFKEQ. The CDR3 here is CASSQEGVRTQEKLFF. CDR3 DNA sequence: TGTGCCAGCAGCCAAGAAGGGGTCAGGACTCAGGAAAAACTGTTTTTT.

This clonotype has at least ten counts. This sequence joins TRBV18 and TRBJ1-6, with D possibly matching TRBD1 (5 bases). Trimming shortened V by 3 bases and J by 9 bases, and 9 bases separated the two germline ends. Germline CDR1 KGHSH, CDR2 LQKENI. The CDR3 is 13 residues long. The CDR3: CASSPSGGSPLHF. The CDR3 nucleotides read TGTGCCAGCTCACCGAGCGGGGGTTCACCCCTCCACTTT.

This clonotype has ten or more counts. This chain joins TRBV10-3 and TRBJ2-2; D unclear. This CDR3 contains 16 residues. Trimming shortened V by 4 bases and J by 0 bases, and 12 bases separated the two germline ends. In germline, CDR1 is ENHRY, CDR2 SYGVKD. CDR3 coding DNA: TGTGCCATCAGTGCCACCTCGAGAACGAACACCGGGGAGCTGTTTTTT. This sequence encodes CAISATSRTNTGELFF.

This clonotype was recorded at least ten times. The rearrangement uses TRBV6-5 and TRBJ1-1; D is perhaps TRBD1 (6 bases). Germline assignment: CDR1 MNHEY and CDR2 SVGAGI. The CDR3 has 15 amino acids. V was trimmed by 2 bases and J by 4 bases, leaving 14 bases between them. The CDR3 spells CASSYRSAGATEAFF. The CDR3 DNA is TGTGCCAGCAGTTACAGGTCGGCAGGGGCCACTGAAGCTTTCTTT.

This clonotype was recorded many times. The rearrangement uses TRBV5-1 and TRBJ1-1; TRBD1 matches 10 bases. Looked up from germline, CDR1 is SGHRS and CDR2 is YFSETQ. The CDR3 is made up of 13 amino acids. Unmatched junction bases numbered 3, after V lost 1 base and J lost 9 bases. CDR3 residues: CASSLQGQGKAFF. The CDR3 DNA reads TGCGCCAGCAGCTTGCAGGGACAGGGGAAAGCTTTCTTT.

Many counts were recorded for this clonotype. The chain carries TRBV10-3 and TRBJ1-1; 7 nucleotides agree with TRBD1. The CDR3 sequence is 13 residues long. J lost 2 bases, V lost 10 bases, and 7 bases had no gene match. From germline, CDR1 is ENHRY and CDR2 SYGVKD. CDR3 loop: CASHRQGNTEAFF. CDR3 DNA sequence: TGTGCCAGCCATCGACAGGGCAACACTGAAGCTTTCTTT.

This clonotype was counted many times. V usage is TRBV12-3 or TRBV12-4 and J usage is TRBJ2-2, with no clear D. With 7 bases removed from V and 2 bases from J, the gap between germline ends came to 5 bases. The CDR3 extends over 12 amino acids. The CDR3 loop reads CASTPNTGELFF. The DNA for the CDR3 is TGTGCCAGCACCCCCAACACCGGGGAGCTGTTTTTT.

This clonotype occurred many times. The chain employs TRBV20-1 and TRBJ2-3; D uncertain. The CDR3 sequence is 11 residues long. The V gene's germline CDR1 is DFQATT and CDR2 SNEGSKA (reference sequence). Trimming took 6 bases from V and 12 from J, leaving 16 bases between them. The CDR3 region has the DNA TGCAGTGCCCCCCTATCCGCGCGACAGTATTTT. This translates into CSAPLSARQYF.

This clonotype was observed at least ten times. This sequence joins TRBV6-2 or TRBV6-3 and TRBJ1-4, with D possibly being TRBD1 (5 bases). The CDR3 is 20 amino acids. In germline, CDR1 is MNHEY, CDR2 SVGEGT. Trimming left V 1 base short and J 2 bases short, with 23 bases between. CDR3: CASSYYPISGTASTNEKLFF. The CDR3 DNA is TGTGCCAGCAGTTACTACCCCATTTCCGGGACTGCGTCCACTAATGAAAAACTGTTTTTT.

This clonotype occurred many times. The chain has TRBV5-1 and TRBJ1-2, with D maybe TRBD1 (6 bases). CDR1 is SGHRS, CDR2 YFSETQ, per germline. Trimming cost V 0 bases and J 9 bases, with 18 bases left between them. This CDR3 has 15 amino acids. The CDR3 coding sequence is TGCGCCAGCAGCTTGGACCCCGCGGGGGCTGGGCGCTACACCTTC. Protein: CASSLDPAGAGRYTF.

The sample holds many counts of this clonotype. This sequence joins TRBV7-2 and TRBJ2-3, with D possibly matching TRBD2 (6 bases). Germline-derived CDR1 and CDR2 are SGHTA and FQGNSA. The CDR3 covers 16 residues. The germline V and J ends were trimmed by 4 bases and 2 bases, with 16 bases remaining between them. The CDR3 region has the DNA TGTGCCAGCAGCTGGGATTTGGGAGGAAACACAGATACGCAGTATTTT. Amino acid sequence: CASSWDLGGNTDTQYF.

This clonotype was counted at least ten times. The chain joins TRBV7-9 to TRBJ2-3; perhaps TRBD2 as D (5 bases). The V gene lost 0 bases and the J gene lost 6 bases, with 13 bases spanning the gap. The CDR3 has 15 residues. Germline V gene data show CDR1 as SEHNR and CDR2 as FQNEAQ (reference sequence). The CDR3 nucleotides read TGTGCCAGCAGCTTAGCGCTCCCGGGGTTGGATACGCAGTATTTT. Amino acid sequence: CASSLALPGLDTQYF.

The table lists this clonotype with many counts. The J gene is TRBJ2-1, the V gene TRBV6-2 or TRBV6-3, with TRBD2 matching over 11 bases. Germline V gene data show CDR1 as MNHEY and CDR2 as SVGEGT. CDR3 length: 16 residues. J was trimmed by 7 bases and V by 9 bases; bases with no gene match: 14. The CDR3 spells CASHHTGTSGINEQFF. For the CDR3, the DNA is TGTGCCAGTCACCATACCGGGACTAGCGGAATAAATGAGCAGTTCTTC.

The sample holds many counts of this clonotype. The chain joins TRBV9 to TRBJ2-6; D is ambiguous. Germline CDR1 reads SGDLS; CDR2 reads YYNGEE. V dropped 1 base and J dropped 3 bases, with 2 bases sitting between them. The CDR3 is made up of 13 amino acids. CDR3 DNA: TGTGCCAGCAGCGTACGTGGGGCCAACGTCCTGACTTTC. Translated: CASSVRGANVLTF.

In its sample, this clonotype was seen many times. The J gene is TRBJ1-6, the V gene TRBV6-5; TRBD1 matches 11 bases. The CDR3 sequence is 16 residues long. The V and J ends lost 0 bases and 10 bases, in that order; junction bases with no gene match: 5. Germline loops: CDR1 MNHEY, CDR2 SVGAGI. CDR3 sequence reads: CASSYSWTGGGSPLHF. CDR3 bases: TGTGCCAGCAGTTACTCATGGACAGGGGGCGGATCACCCCTCCACTTT.

This clonotype came up many times. DNA of the CDR3: TGTGCCAGTAGTACCACCACAGGGGTCCGTGGCTACACCTTC. Its translation: CASSTTTGVRGYTF. This sequence joins TRBV19 and TRBJ1-2; TRBD1 matches at 7 bases. Germline V lookup: CDR1 LNHDA, CDR2 SQIVND (reference sequence). The CDR3 runs 14 residues. The J segment lost 7 bases and the V segment lost 4 bases, leaving 9 bases of the junction unmatched. Drawing the rest from reference TRBV19 and TRBJ1-2, the complete variable domain is DGGITQSPKYLFRKEGQNVTLSCEQNLNHDAMYWYRQDPGQGLRLIYYSQIVNDFQKGDIAEGYSVSREKKESFPLTVTSAQKNPTAFYLCASSTTTGVRGYTFGSGTRLTVV.

In its sample, this clonotype was seen many times. J is TRBJ1-2 and V is TRBV7-2; 8 bases are shared with TRBD1. The V segment lost 4 bases and the J segment 4 bases; nucleotides outside the gene matches: 5. The CDR3 covers 14 residues. Germline V gives CDR1 SGHTA, CDR2 FQGNSA. The CDR3 loop reads CASSSWTGTYGYTF. The CDR3 DNA is TGTGCCAGCAGCTCGTGGACAGGGACCTATGGCTACACCTTC.

This clonotype appeared many times. The chain is built from TRBV9 and TRBJ1-1; possibly TRBD1 for D (5 bases). V was pared by 0 bases and J by 1 base, with 10 bases between. The CDR3 spans 15 residues. CDR1 is SGDLS, CDR2 YYNGEE, per germline. DNA for the CDR3: TGTGCCAGCAGCGTAGCTGGACACCCGAACACTGAAGCTTTCTTT. It is translated as CASSVAGHPNTEAFF.

This clonotype was detected ten times or more. The chain couples TRBV12-3 or TRBV12-4 to TRBJ1-6; D not certain. Trimming left V 2 bases short and J 13 bases short, with 15 bases between. This CDR3 region has 14 residues. CDR3 DNA: TGTGCCAGCAGTTTAAGGGCGGGGATCTACCCCCTCCACTTT. Its translation is CASSLRAGIYPLHF.

This clonotype was seen at least ten times. V and J are TRBV12-3 or TRBV12-4 and TRBJ2-4; 7 nucleotides match TRBD1. The CDR3 has 13 amino acids. Trimming took 7 bases from V and 6 from J; bases not matched to a gene: 6. The CDR3 region is CASTLGQPNIQYF. The CDR3 nucleotides read TGTGCCAGCACCCTGGGACAGCCAAACATTCAGTACTTC.

At least ten counts were recorded for this clonotype. The chain links TRBV7-2 to TRBJ2-1; D ambiguous. This CDR3 contains 14 residues. The germline CDR1 and CDR2 sequences are SGHTA and FQGNSA. The V end lost 4 bases, the J end lost 8 bases, and 15 bases lay between the germline ends. CDR3 sequence reads: CASSSRSLSDEQFF. The CDR3 nucleotides read TGTGCCAGCAGCTCCAGGTCACTGAGCGATGAGCAGTTCTTC.

This clonotype has a count of ten or more. V and J are TRBV11-2 and TRBJ2-6, with TRBD1 identical over 8 bases. The CDR3 covers 18 residues. Germline CDR1 reads SGHAT; CDR2 reads FQNNGV. V shed 1 base and J 3 bases; nucleotides not matched to a gene: 8. The CDR3 nucleotides read TGTGCCAGCAGCTTAGTATGGACAGGGCGACTTGGGGCCAACGTCCTGACTTTC. Its protein product is CASSLVWTGRLGANVLTF.

At least ten counts were recorded for this clonotype. V gene TRBV4-2 combines with J gene TRBJ2-6, with 8 bases fitting TRBD1. CDR1 is LGHNA, CDR2 YNFKEQ, per germline. The CDR3 loop spans 20 amino acids. V lost 5 bases, J lost 1 base, and 16 bases stayed unmatched. CDR3 coding DNA: TGTGCCAGCAGCGTCGTCCCGGGACAGGCTTCAAGGTCTGGGGCCAACGTCCTGACTTTC. Translation: CASSVVPGQASRSGANVLTF.

V gene TRBV10-3 combines with J gene TRBJ1-1; no reliable D call. V was shortened by 5 bases and J by 3 bases, with 25 bases between the two germline ends. CDR1 is ENHRY and CDR2 is SYGVKD in the germline V gene. The CDR3 contains 18 residues. The CDR3 loop is CAISPLLGRSEADTEAFF. The CDR3, as DNA: TGTGCCATCAGTCCCCTGTTGGGCAGGTCGGAGGCTGACACTGAAGCTTTCTTT.

This clonotype appeared a few times. The chain uses TRBV7-2 and TRBJ2-1; 7 bases map to TRBD2. CDR3 length: 13 residues. In germline, CDR1 is SGHTA, CDR2 FQGNSA. After removal of 4 bases from V and 10 bases from J, the junction contained 7 bases not matched to a gene. The CDR3: CASSWGLPEEQFF. The CDR3 coding sequence is TGTGCCAGCAGCTGGGGACTACCCGAGGAGCAGTTCTTC.

This clonotype is labeled medium-sized (0.01 to 0.1%). This sequence joins TRBV12-3 or TRBV12-4 and TRBJ2-1; D remains unclear. This CDR3 spans 16 amino acids. Trimming took 3 bases from V and 5 from J, leaving 17 bases between them. The CDR3 DNA follows: TGTGCCAGCAGTTTTCTGGGCGGAGCTTCTCACAATGAGCAGTTCTTC. Translating gives CASSFLGGASHNEQFF.

A few counts support this clonotype. CDR3 protein: CASSLRGPGANVLTF. The CDR3 DNA follows: TGTGCCAGCAGCTTAAGAGGACCTGGGGCCAACGTCCTGACTTTC. The chain couples TRBV7-3 to TRBJ2-6; D is uncertain. From germline, CDR1 is SGHTA and CDR2 FQGTGA. The CDR3 runs 15 residues. V was trimmed by 1 base and J by 2 bases, leaving 6 bases between them. Complete variable domain (other parts from reference TRBV7-3 and TRBJ2-6): GAGVSQTPSNKVTEKGKYVELRCDPISGHTALYWYRQSLGQGPEFLIYFQGTGAADDSGLPNDRFFAVRPEGSVSTLKIQRTERGDSAVYLCASSLRGPGANVLTFGAGSRLTVL.

In this sample, this clonotype turned up many times. The chain recombines TRBV7-2 with TRBJ1-1; a weak D match, TRBD1 (5 bases). Trimming stripped 5 bases from V and 4 bases from J, with 14 bases between. In germline, CDR1 is SGHTA, CDR2 FQGNSA. This CDR3 has 14 amino acids. CDR3 bases: TGTGCCAGCAGCCTCCGGCGCGGGGGCACTGAAGCTTTCTTT. This sequence encodes CASSLRRGGTEAFF.

This clonotype was recorded many times. The chain recombines TRBV5-3 with TRBJ2-1; D could derive from TRBD1 or TRBD2 (6 bases each). TRBV5-3 is annotated as an ORF whose role is uncertain. This CDR3 is 17 amino acids long. Between the trimmed V and J ends, which lost 10 bases and 0 bases, there was a span of 23 bases. CDR3 bases: TGTGCCGGGAACTCGAGGGGGGAACCAAACTCCTACAATGAGCAGTTCTTC. Translated: CAGNSRGEPNSYNEQFF.

This clonotype was counted ten times or more. J is TRBJ2-3 and V is TRBV5-1, with D hard to call. The CDR3 has 14 amino acids. The V gene's germline CDR1 is SGHRS and CDR2 YFSETQ. The ends were cut back, 4 bases at V and 4 bases at J, with 13 bases in the middle. The CDR3 region has the DNA TGCGCCAGCAGCCTGGACCTCCAACCAGATACGCAGTATTTT. Its translation is CASSLDLQPDTQYF. The full variable domain, its missing parts supplied by reference TRBV5-1 and TRBJ2-3, is KAGVTQTPRYLIKTRGQQVTLSCSPISGHRSVSWYQQTPGQGLQFLFEYFSETQRNKGNFPGRFSGRQFSNSRSEMNVSTLELGDSALYLCASSLDLQPDTQYFGPGTRLTVL.

This clonotype was observed many times. The CDR3 DNA reads TGTGCCAGCAGTGGGACAGGGGGCGTCTACGAGCAGTACTTC. Translated, it gives CASSGTGGVYEQYF. The chain couples TRBV2 to TRBJ2-7, with 11 positions matching TRBD1. The V gene end was trimmed by 4 bases and the J gene end by 3 bases; junction bases not matched to a gene: 2. The V gene's germline CDR1 is SNHLY and CDR2 FYNNEI. CDR3 length equals 14 residues.